A single sample is the source of the 16 T cell receptor beta chains below, sequenced in a study of T cell responses to AZD1222 COVID-19 vaccine. The repertoire was sequenced with immunoSEQ multiplex PCR; TCRdb's copy has only in-frame clones and lacks some. Altogether around 260,000 clones are present, 80% to 95% being singletons, with the ten largest covering roughly 0.51%. Specimen: peripheral blood, collected on day 0 of AZD1222 vaccination. All receptors come from an adult in good health.

The chain recombines TRBV5-1 with TRBJ2-1, with 10 bases matching TRBD2. The junction had 6 bases not matched to a gene; V was cut back by 0 bases and J by 6 bases. CDR1 is SGHRS and CDR2 is YFSETQ in the germline V gene. This CDR3 region has 16 residues. The CDR3 DNA follows: TGCGCCAGCAGCTTGGGACTAGCGGGTTGGGTCAATGAGCAGTTCTTC. This encodes CASSLGLAGWVNEQFF.

The table lists this clone with a few counts. J is TRBJ1-1 and V is TRBV2; D uncertain. There are 11 residues in the CDR3. The germline V and J ends were trimmed by 6 bases and 7 bases, with 9 bases remaining between them. CDR1 SNHLY and CDR2 FYNNEI come from the germline V gene. CDR3 nucleotide sequence: TGTGCCAGCAGCGGACTACATGAAGCTTTCTTT. It encodes CASSGLHEAFF.

The CDR3 nucleotides are TGCGCCAGCAGCGAAGGAGGCTCTGGGGCCAACGTCCTGACTTTC. Translated: CASSEGGSGANVLTF. This chain uses TRBV5-1 with TRBJ2-6; weak D call: TRBD2 (5 bases). Germline CDR1 reads SGHRS; CDR2 reads YFSETQ. This CDR3 spans 15 amino acids. Trimming shortened V by 4 bases and J by 0 bases, and 8 bases separated the two germline ends.

The chain couples TRBV15 to TRBJ2-1; D tentatively reads TRBD1 or TRBD2 (5 bases each). Trimming removed 3 bases at V and 2 bases at J, with 14 bases between. Germline-derived CDR1 and CDR2 are LNHNV and YYDKDF (reference sequence). The CDR3 has 16 residues. The DNA of the CDR3 is TGTGCCACCAGCAGTCCAGGGAGCTTCCCCTACAATGAGCAGTTCTTC. It is translated as CATSSPGSFPYNEQFF.

This chain connects TRBV11-1 to TRBJ2-1; 8 bases align to TRBD1. The trim removed 8 bases at V and 6 bases at J, leaving 9 bases unmatched. The length of the CDR3 is 14 residues. Germline CDR1 SGHAT, CDR2 FQDESV (reference sequence). CDR3 region: CASSSRTGFNEQFF. The CDR3 DNA reads TGTGCCAGCTCCTCCCGGACAGGGTTCAATGAGCAGTTCTTC.

V gene TRBV19 combines with J gene TRBJ2-1, with 11 nucleotides matching TRBD2. CDR1 is LNHDA and CDR2 is SQIVND in the germline V gene (reference sequence). The length of the CDR3 is 18 residues. The J segment lost 6 bases and the V segment lost 6 bases, leaving 16 bases of the junction unmatched. CDR3 DNA sequence: TGTGCCAGTAGCCCTTTCGCGAAGGCTAGCGGGAGGTTCAATGAGCAGTTCTTC. Translating gives CASSPFAKASGRFNEQFF.

The gene calls are TRBV4-1 and TRBJ2-7; 11 bases fit TRBD1. This CDR3 has 21 amino acids. The V segment lost 4 bases and the J segment 4 bases; nucleotides outside the gene matches: 24. The germline gives CDR1 MGHRA, CDR2 YSYEKL. The CDR3: CASSPGGAPGQGGNWRYEQYF. DNA for the CDR3: TGCGCCAGCAGCCCGGGAGGGGCACCGGGACAGGGGGGAAACTGGAGGTACGAGCAGTACTTC.

Only one count was recorded for this clone. The chain employs TRBV9 and TRBJ1-6; D might be TRBD1 (5 bases). Trimming left V 7 bases short and J 7 bases short, with 15 bases between. The CDR3 length is 14 residues. CDR1 is SGDLS and CDR2 is YYNGEE in the germline V gene. CDR3 region: CASDRGLENSPLHF. In DNA, the CDR3 is TGTGCCAGCGACCGGGGGTTGGAGAATTCACCCCTCCACTTT.

The gene calls are TRBV24-1 and TRBJ2-2; possibly TRBD1 or TRBD2 for D (5 bases each). V was pared by 12 bases and J by 6 bases, with 10 bases between. Germline V gene data show CDR1 as KGHDR and CDR2 as SFDVKD. There are 11 residues in the CDR3. CDR3 sequence: CASRGAGELFF. CDR3 in DNA: TGTGCCTCGAGGGGTGCCGGGGAGCTGTTTTTT.

The chain uses TRBV5-6 and TRBJ1-6, with D possibly being TRBD1 (6 bases). V lost 2 bases and J lost 8, with 11 bases in between. Germline V gives CDR1 SGHDT, CDR2 YYEEEE. The CDR3 length is 14 residues. The CDR3 sequence: CASSFRDTYSPLHF. CDR3 in DNA: TGTGCCAGCAGCTTCCGGGACACCTATTCACCCCTCCACTTT.

V is TRBV7-9 and J is TRBJ1-2, with D hard to call. With 3 bases removed from V and 2 bases from J, the gap between germline ends came to 7 bases. CDR1 is SEHNR and CDR2 is FQNEAQ in the germline V gene (reference sequence). CDR3 size: 13 residues. The CDR3 coding sequence is TGTGCCAGCAGCTTGGATACCAACTATGGCTACACCTTC. This codes for CASSLDTNYGYTF.

The chain joins TRBV28 to TRBJ1-2; D is ambiguous. This CDR3 comprises 12 residues. In germline, CDR1 is MDHEN, CDR2 SYDVKM. The germline V and J ends were trimmed by 5 bases and 6 bases, with 10 bases remaining between them. CDR3 nucleotide sequence: TGTGCCAGCAGTCTCCAGACTGATGGCTACACCTTC. Translation: CASSLQTDGYTF.

The rearrangement uses TRBV28 and TRBJ1-6; TRBD1 agrees at 8 bases. The CDR3 covers 15 residues. Germline CDR1 MDHEN, CDR2 SYDVKM. V was clipped by 3 bases and J by 8 bases; unmatched bases: 6. CDR3 amino acids: CASSFQGAGYSPLHF. Written as DNA, the CDR3 is TGTGCCAGCAGTTTCCAGGGGGCGGGTTATTCACCCCTCCACTTT. The full variable domain, in which reference TRBV28 and TRBJ1-6 provide the parts outside the CDR3, is DVKVTQSSRYLVKRTGEKVFLECVQDMDHENMFWYRQDPGLGLRLIYFSYDVKMKEKGDIPEGYSVSREKKERFSLILESASTNQTSMYLCASSFQGAGYSPLHFGNGTRLTVT.

Regarding this clone: A junction boundary mismatches the germline segment, possibly from a read error. The rearrangement joins TRBV28 to TRBJ1-5; tentatively, D is TRBD1 (6 bases). There are 11 residues in the CDR3. The germline V gene has CDR1 MDHEN and CDR2 SYDVKM. The CDR3 sequence is CASSSDRTGDF. The CDR3 nucleotides are TGTGCCAGCAGTTCGGACAGAACCGGGGATTTT.

The V gene is TRBV9, the J gene TRBJ2-7, with 9 positions matching TRBD1. This CDR3 region has 16 residues. V was pared by 4 bases and J by 2 bases, with 10 bases of the junction left unmatched. Germline CDR1 SGDLS, CDR2 YYNGEE. CDR3 sequence (DNA): TGTGCCAGCAGCCCGGTCCCAACAGGGGGCGCCTACGAGCAGTACTTC. Amino acids: CASSPVPTGGAYEQYF.

This chain links TRBV5-1 with TRBJ1-2, with a possible D match to TRBD1 (5 bases). Germline CDR1 SGHRS, CDR2 YFSETQ. This CDR3 comprises 13 residues. The ends were cut back, 0 bases at V and 5 bases at J, with 8 bases in the middle. The CDR3 nucleotides are TGCGCCAGCAGCTTGGCAGGGCCGTATGGCTACACCTTC. Protein sequence: CASSLAGPYGYTF.